Below, one T cell receptor beta chain is given with its context. This record comes from a study of T cells in tuberculosis. The data were produced by immunoSEQ multiplex PCR, yet TCRdb's version contains in-frame clones alone and is incomplete. The sample has around 49,000 clones, roughly 95% seen once. Looked up from germline, CDR1 is LNHDA and CDR2 is SQIVND (reference sequence). Trimming at V came to 3 bases and at J to 2 bases, leaving 10 bases not matched to a gene. The CDR3 runs 18 residues. The time point denotes: new active TB diagnosis, blood taken before or within 7 days of starting treatment.

This specimen was PBMCs, taken at tuberculosis diagnosis. The chain has TRBV19 and TRBJ2-4; 10 bases agree with TRBD1. The sequence was collected from an adult with tuberculosis. The CDR3 nucleotides are TGTGCCAGTAGTATCTGGGACAGGGGAGCGATTACCAAAAACATTCAGTACTTC. It translates to CASSIWDRGAITKNIQYF.